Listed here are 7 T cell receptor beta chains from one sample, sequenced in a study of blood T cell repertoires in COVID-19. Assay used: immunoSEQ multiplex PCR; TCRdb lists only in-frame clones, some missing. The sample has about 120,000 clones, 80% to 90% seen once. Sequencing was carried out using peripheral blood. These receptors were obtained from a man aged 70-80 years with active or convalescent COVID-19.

The CDR3 is CASSLEDRNTEAFF. The CDR3, as DNA: TGCGCCAGCAGCTTGGAGGACAGGAACACTGAAGCTTTCTTT. The chain joins TRBV5-1 to TRBJ1-1; D is possibly TRBD1 (6 bases). CDR3 size: 14 residues. Germline assignment: CDR1 SGHRS and CDR2 YFSETQ. Trimming took 0 bases from V and 1 from J, leaving 7 bases between them.

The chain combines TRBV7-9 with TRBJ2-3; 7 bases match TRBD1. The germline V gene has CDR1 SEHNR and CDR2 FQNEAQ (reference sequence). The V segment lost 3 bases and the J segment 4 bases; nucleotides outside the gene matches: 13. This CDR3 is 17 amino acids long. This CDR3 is CASSFPGGIQGADTQYF. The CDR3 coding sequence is TGTGCCAGCAGCTTCCCGGGTGGTATCCAGGGGGCAGATACGCAGTATTTT.

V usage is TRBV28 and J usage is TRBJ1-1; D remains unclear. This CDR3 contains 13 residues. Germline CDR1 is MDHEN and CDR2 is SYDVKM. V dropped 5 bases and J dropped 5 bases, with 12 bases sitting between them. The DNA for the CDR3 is TGTGCCAGCAGTGCGGGAGGTGGGACTGAAGCTTTCTTT. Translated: CASSAGGGTEAFF.

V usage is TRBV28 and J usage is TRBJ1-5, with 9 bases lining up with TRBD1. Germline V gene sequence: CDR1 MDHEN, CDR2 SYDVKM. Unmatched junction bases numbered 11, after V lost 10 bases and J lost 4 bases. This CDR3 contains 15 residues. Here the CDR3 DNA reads TGTGCCACCATTGGGGGGGACAGGGCAAATCAGCCCCAGCATTTT. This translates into CATIGGDRANQPQHF.

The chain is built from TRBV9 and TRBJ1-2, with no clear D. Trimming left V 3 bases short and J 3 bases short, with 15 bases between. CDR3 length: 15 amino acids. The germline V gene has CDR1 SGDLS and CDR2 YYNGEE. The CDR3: CASSASGGMDYGYTF. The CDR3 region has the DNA TGTGCCAGCAGCGCCTCGGGAGGGATGGACTATGGCTACACCTTC.

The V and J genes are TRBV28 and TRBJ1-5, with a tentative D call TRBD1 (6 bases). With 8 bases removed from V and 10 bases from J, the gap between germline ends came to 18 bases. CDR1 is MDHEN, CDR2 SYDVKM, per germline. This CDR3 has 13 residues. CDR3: CASSTAGAAPQHF. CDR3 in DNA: TGTGCCAGCTCAACTGCGGGGGCCGCCCCCCAGCATTTT.

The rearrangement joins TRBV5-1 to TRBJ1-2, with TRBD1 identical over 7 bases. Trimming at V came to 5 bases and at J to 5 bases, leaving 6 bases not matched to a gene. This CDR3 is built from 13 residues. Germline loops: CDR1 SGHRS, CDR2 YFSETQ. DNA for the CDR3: TGCGCCAGCAGTTTCGACAGGGCGTATGGCTACACCTTC. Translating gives CASSFDRAYGYTF.